This TCR beta chain was found in a study of blood T cells in healthy people across ages. Study findings and constraints: Naive T cell percentage by flow cytometry tracked strongly with beta diversity. No one knew whether donors had CMV, which possibly confounded expanded clonotype changes.

Through a sample-barcoded 5' primer and a J-beta primer mix, a second PCR was run for roughly 6 to 12 cycles. TCRdb reprocessed the 5' RACE reads with MiXCR, giving one entry per CDR3 protein. The sample includes 650,000 to 1,000,000 distinct CDR3 sequences, approximately 35% of them seen just once. The germline CDR1 and CDR2 sequences are ENHRY and SYGVKD. V dropped 2 bases and J dropped 4 bases, with 20 bases sitting between them. The CDR3 contains 17 residues. For this clonotype: Its antigen is not known.

The donors, aged roughly 6 to 100, were healthy Caucasians from Russia. This sequence joins TRBV10-3 and TRBJ1-2; unclear D gene. Material for sequencing was blood. The source of this sequence is a man between 18 and 29 years old in good health. CDR3 amino acids: CAISEMIHGRLGYGYTF. DNA of the CDR3: TGTGCCATCAGTGAGATGATTCACGGTCGTCTTGGCTATGGCTACACCTTC.